The 27 T cell receptor beta chains listed next were all sequenced from one sample in a study of shared clonotypes between healthy human individuals. Here immunoSEQ multiplex PCR was the method, and the copy in TCRdb shows in-frame clones only, minus some. Altogether about 1.1 million clones are present, approximately 80% being singletons, with the ten largest covering about 0.94%. Sequencing input: memory CD4+ T cells from PBMCs. The subset here: CD45RA-negative fraction. All receptors come from a man between 18 and 29 years old in good health. Some clones in this sample may be carry-over from other donors' samples.

This clone was detected ten times or more. The gene calls are TRBV19 and TRBJ2-7; 7 positions match TRBD1. J gave up 0 bases and V 1 base, and 3 bases lay outside the gene matches. CDR1 is LNHDA and CDR2 is SQIVND in the germline V gene (reference sequence). The CDR3 contains 15 residues. CDR3 sequence (DNA): TGTGCCAGTAGTATAGTACAGGGGAGCTCCTACGAGCAGTACTTC. As protein: CASSIVQGSSYEQYF.

CDR3 in DNA: TGTGCCAGCAGCTTACCCGGGACCGGCAGGAATGAGCAGTTCTTC. It translates to CASSLPGTGRNEQFF. The rearrangement links TRBV5-6 to TRBJ2-1; the D call may be TRBD1 or TRBD2 (5 bases each). V lost 2 bases to trimming and J lost 7 bases, with 16 bases between them. The CDR3 is made up of 15 amino acids. Looked up from germline, CDR1 is SGHDT and CDR2 is YYEEEE.

The chain recombines TRBV2 with TRBJ1-2, with TRBD1 matching 10 bases. Losses at the gene ends were 7 bases for V and 6 bases for J; bases not matched to a gene: 2. Germline CDR1 is SNHLY and CDR2 is FYNNEI. This CDR3 comprises 12 residues. The CDR3, as DNA: TGTGCCAGCACCGGGACAGGGGATGGCTACACCTTC. Translating it yields CASTGTGDGYTF.

Written as DNA, the CDR3 is TGTGCCAGCAGCCGCCCCCCCTATTCCTACGAGCAGTACTTC. Encoded protein: CASSRPPYSYEQYF. This rearrangement joins TRBV13 to TRBJ2-7; no clear D gene. CDR1 is PRHDT, CDR2 FYEKMQ, per germline (reference sequence). V was clipped by 5 bases and J by 1 base, with 12 bases between them. The CDR3 has 14 residues.

This chain links TRBV30 with TRBJ2-6; tentative D call: TRBD2 (6 bases). Germline V gene lookup returns CDR1 GTSNPN and CDR2 SVGIG (reference sequence). The V end was cut by 0 bases, the J end by 12 bases, with 15 bases between. CDR3 length equals 14 residues. CDR3 nucleotide sequence: TGTGCCTGGAGTGTACTTGACAACGGGGGCGTCCTGACTTTC. Its protein product is CAWSVLDNGGVLTF.

Regarding this clone: Additional DNA sequences in this sample encode the identical CDR3. J is TRBJ2-2 and V is TRBV5-1; TRBD1 aligns across 7 bases. Trimming cost V 4 bases and J 6 bases; bases outside gene matches: 6. The germline gives CDR1 SGHRS, CDR2 YFSETQ. CDR3 size: 14 residues. CDR3 bases: TGCGCCAGCAGCCTTGGACAGGTGCCCGGGGAGCTGTTTTTT. Its protein product is CASSLGQVPGELFF.

The gene calls are TRBV2 and TRBJ2-3; 11 positions agree with TRBD1. The CDR3 runs 18 residues. Germline V gene sequence: CDR1 SNHLY, CDR2 FYNNEI. Trimming at V came to 4 bases and at J to 2 bases, leaving 11 bases not matched to a gene. CDR3 loop: CASSGLGQGDIDTDTQYF. The CDR3 nucleotides read TGTGCCAGCAGTGGTTTGGGACAGGGGGACATAGACACAGATACGCAGTATTTT. The variable domain in full, completed from reference TRBV2 and TRBJ2-3, reads EPEVTQTPSHQVTQMGQEVILRCVPISNHLYFYWYRQILGQKVEFLVSFYNNEISEKSEIFDDQFSVERPDGSNFTLKIRSTKLEDSAMYFCASSGLGQGDIDTDTQYFGPGTRLTVL.

This clone has only one observation. Other DNA sequences within the sample encode an identical CDR3. The gene calls are TRBV30 and TRBJ1-3; D not resolved. The CDR3 is made up of 12 amino acids. Germline CDR1 and CDR2: GTSNPN and SVGIG (reference sequence). Between the trimmed V and J ends, which lost 0 bases and 4 bases, there was a span of 4 bases. Here the CDR3 DNA reads TGTGCCTGGAGTGTGGGGGGAAACACCATATATTTT. Protein: CAWSVGGNTIYF. Filled out from reference TRBV30 and TRBJ1-3, the complete variable domain reads SQTIHQWPATLVQPVGSPLSLECTVEGTSNPNLYWYRQAAGRGLQLLFYSVGIGQISSEVPQNLSASRPQDRQFILSSKKLLLSDSGFYLCAWSVGGNTIYFGEGSWLTVV.

For this clone: Other DNA sequences in the sample encode the same CDR3. The chain employs TRBV29-1 and TRBJ1-1; D may be TRBD1 (5 bases). V lost 4 bases, J lost 3 bases, and 9 bases lay in between. CDR1 is SQVTM, CDR2 ANQGSEA, per germline. The CDR3 loop spans 12 amino acids. The DNA of the CDR3 is TGCAGCGTTGGGGGAGGGGACACTGAAGCTTTCTTT. This codes for CSVGGGDTEAFF.

V gene TRBV10-3 combines with J gene TRBJ2-3; 7 nucleotides line up with TRBD2. The CDR3 is 13 residues long. Unmatched junction bases numbered 5, after V lost 8 bases and J lost 3 bases. CDR1 ENHRY and CDR2 SYGVKD come from the germline V gene. Here the CDR3 DNA reads TGTGCCATCTGGGCGGGAGAGACAGATACGCAGTATTTT. It yields the protein CAIWAGETDTQYF.

This chain uses TRBV5-1 with TRBJ2-1, with 7 bases that match TRBD2. CDR1 is SGHRS and CDR2 is YFSETQ in the germline V gene. J was trimmed by 1 base and V by 1 base; bases with no gene match: 8. CDR3 length: 17 residues. CDR3 loop: CASSLRSGAKSYNEQFF. CDR3 in DNA: TGCGCCAGCAGCTTGAGAAGCGGGGCCAAGTCCTACAATGAGCAGTTCTTC.

The J gene is TRBJ2-7, the V gene TRBV5-1, with D uncertain. V lost 1 base, J lost 6 bases, and 8 bases lay in between. This CDR3 region has 12 residues. Germline loops: CDR1 SGHRS, CDR2 YFSETQ. The CDR3 nucleotides read TGCGCCAGCAGCTTGCAAGGTACCGAGCAGTACTTC. It encodes CASSLQGTEQYF.

This clone turned up a few times. The genes are TRBV7-7 and TRBJ2-5, with 10 bases identical to TRBD1. Unmatched junction bases numbered 7, after V lost 5 bases and J lost 4 bases. Per the germline V gene, CDR1 is SSHAT and CDR2 is FNYEAQ (reference sequence). The CDR3 has 15 amino acids. In DNA, the CDR3 is TGTGCCAGCAGCCCGGGACAGGGGTTCGGAGAGACCCAGTACTTC. This codes for CASSPGQGFGETQYF.

This clone has more than one count but fewer than ten. The V gene is TRBV7-9, the J gene TRBJ1-5; TRBD1 matches at 7 bases. Germline lookup yields CDR1 SEHNR and CDR2 FQNEAQ (reference sequence). J was trimmed by 4 bases and V by 5 bases; bases with no gene match: 5. This CDR3 has 14 residues. Here the CDR3 DNA reads TGTGCCAGCAGCACCGACAGGGCGAATCAGCCCCAGCATTTT. This encodes CASSTDRANQPQHF.

This clone was counted once. The rearrangement uses TRBV7-8 and TRBJ2-5; 8 positions agree with TRBD2. Germline CDR1 and CDR2: SGHVS and FQNEAQ. Trimming removed 0 bases from V and 2 bases from J; junction bases left unmatched: 5. CDR3 length equals 16 residues. CDR3 sequence: CASSLAWLAGQETQYF. Here the CDR3 DNA reads TGTGCCAGCAGCTTAGCGTGGCTAGCGGGTCAAGAGACCCAGTACTTC.

The sample holds a few counts of this clone. The chain combines TRBV7-9 with TRBJ1-4; TRBD1 is a possible D gene (6 bases). The CDR3 runs 15 residues. The germline V gene has CDR1 SEHNR and CDR2 FQNEAQ (reference sequence). V was shortened by 2 bases and J by 3 bases, with 10 bases between the two germline ends. This CDR3 reads CASSLSQGPNEKLFF. Written as DNA, the CDR3 is TGTGCCAGCAGCTTATCACAGGGACCTAATGAAAAACTGTTTTTT.

This clone was seen repeatedly, ten times or more. This specimen includes other DNA sequences encoding the same CDR3. This chain joins TRBV30 and TRBJ1-2; possibly TRBD1 for D (5 bases). The germline CDR1 and CDR2 sequences are GTSNPN and SVGIG (reference sequence). The CDR3 contains 13 residues. Trimming removed 5 bases at V and 6 bases at J, with 16 bases between. The CDR3 DNA follows: TGTGCCTGGTCCACCGGGGCGCGGAATGGCTACACCTTC. Translated, it gives CAWSTGARNGYTF.

This clone occurred a few times. V and J are TRBV27 and TRBJ1-4; D unclear. CDR3 length: 16 residues. V lost 5 bases and J lost 8, with 21 bases in between. Germline CDR1 and CDR2: MNHEY and SMNVEV (reference sequence). The CDR3 protein is CASSPQMGSRAEKLFF. CDR3 nucleotides: TGTGCCAGCAGTCCACAAATGGGGTCGCGTGCCGAAAAACTGTTTTTT.

The chain recombines TRBV5-5 with TRBJ2-1; 11 nucleotides line up with TRBD2. Trimming cost V 0 bases and J 6 bases; bases outside gene matches: 11. The CDR3 sequence is 18 residues long. From germline, CDR1 is SGHKS and CDR2 YYEKEE (reference sequence). The CDR3 region is CASSLEVAGGPKSNEQFF. In DNA form, the CDR3 reads TGTGCCAGCAGCTTGGAGGTAGCGGGAGGGCCGAAGTCCAATGAGCAGTTCTTC.

The chain couples TRBV6-5 to TRBJ1-2; D is possibly TRBD1 (6 bases). The CDR3 runs 14 residues. V was cut by 0 bases and J by 7 bases, with 12 bases left in between. Germline lookup yields CDR1 MNHEY and CDR2 SVGAGI. The CDR3 sequence is CASSYSNRETGYTF. In DNA form, the CDR3 reads TGTGCCAGCAGTTACTCGAACAGGGAAACTGGCTACACCTTC.

This chain joins TRBV28 and TRBJ2-1, with TRBD2 matching 11 bases. CDR1 MDHEN and CDR2 SYDVKM come from the germline V gene. V was clipped by 3 bases and J by 10 bases; unmatched bases: 5. The CDR3 is made up of 14 amino acids. The CDR3 reads CASSFSSGRLEQFF. Here the CDR3 DNA reads TGTGCCAGCAGTTTTTCTAGCGGGAGGCTAGAGCAGTTCTTC.

This chain connects TRBV6-6 to TRBJ2-3, with D tentatively TRBD2 (5 bases). V lost 0 bases, J lost 4 bases, and 11 bases lay in between. The germline gives CDR1 MNHNY, CDR2 SVGAGI (reference sequence). This CDR3 contains 15 residues. Here the CDR3 reads CASSYSQVRADTQYF. In DNA, the CDR3 is TGTGCCAGCAGTTACTCTCAGGTGCGGGCAGATACGCAGTATTTT.

The chain couples TRBV10-1 to TRBJ1-5; the D gene is possibly TRBD1 (6 bases). This CDR3 contains 12 residues. V was clipped by 4 bases and J by 7 bases, with 8 bases between them. CDR1 is WNHNN, CDR2 SYGVQD, per germline (reference sequence). This CDR3 is CASSGTDQPQHF. CDR3 coding DNA: TGCGCCAGCAGTGGGACAGACCAGCCCCAGCATTTT.

This rearrangement joins TRBV18 to TRBJ2-2; TRBD1 is a possible D gene (6 bases). Germline V lookup: CDR1 KGHSH, CDR2 LQKENI. This CDR3 region has 15 residues. The V and J ends lost 5 bases and 6 bases respectively, with 16 bases between them. The CDR3 sequence: CASSVRGIGAGELFF. The CDR3, as DNA: TGTGCCAGCTCAGTCAGGGGAATAGGCGCCGGGGAGCTGTTTTTT.

This chain links TRBV5-1 with TRBJ1-1; D is ambiguous. Per the germline V gene, CDR1 is SGHRS and CDR2 is YFSETQ. Trimming removed 4 bases at V and 2 bases at J, with 9 bases between. CDR3 length: 13 amino acids. The CDR3 region is CASSITINTEAFF. CDR3 nucleotide sequence: TGCGCCAGCAGCATCACAATCAACACTGAAGCTTTCTTT. Drawing the rest from reference TRBV5-1 and TRBJ1-1, the complete variable domain is KAGVTQTPRYLIKTRGQQVTLSCSPISGHRSVSWYQQTPGQGLQFLFEYFSETQRNKGNFPGRFSGRQFSNSRSEMNVSTLELGDSALYLCASSITINTEAFFGQGTRLTVV.

The CDR3 DNA sequence: TGCGCCAGCAGCCGTTCTAGCGTATCCTACAATGAGCAGTTCTTC. This translates into CASSRSSVSYNEQFF. The rearrangement joins TRBV5-1 to TRBJ2-1; perhaps TRBD2 as D (6 bases). V was pared by 4 bases and J by 1 base, with 12 bases between. CDR3 size: 15 residues. Per the germline V gene, CDR1 is SGHRS and CDR2 is YFSETQ.

V usage is TRBV7-8 and J usage is TRBJ2-2; D unresolved. The V end was cut by 5 bases, the J end by 2 bases, with 3 bases between. The CDR3 covers 12 residues. Germline values: CDR1 SGHVS, CDR2 FQNEAQ. The CDR3 protein is CASSHNTGELFF. In nucleotides, the CDR3 is TGTGCCAGCAGCCACAACACCGGGGAGCTGTTTTTT.